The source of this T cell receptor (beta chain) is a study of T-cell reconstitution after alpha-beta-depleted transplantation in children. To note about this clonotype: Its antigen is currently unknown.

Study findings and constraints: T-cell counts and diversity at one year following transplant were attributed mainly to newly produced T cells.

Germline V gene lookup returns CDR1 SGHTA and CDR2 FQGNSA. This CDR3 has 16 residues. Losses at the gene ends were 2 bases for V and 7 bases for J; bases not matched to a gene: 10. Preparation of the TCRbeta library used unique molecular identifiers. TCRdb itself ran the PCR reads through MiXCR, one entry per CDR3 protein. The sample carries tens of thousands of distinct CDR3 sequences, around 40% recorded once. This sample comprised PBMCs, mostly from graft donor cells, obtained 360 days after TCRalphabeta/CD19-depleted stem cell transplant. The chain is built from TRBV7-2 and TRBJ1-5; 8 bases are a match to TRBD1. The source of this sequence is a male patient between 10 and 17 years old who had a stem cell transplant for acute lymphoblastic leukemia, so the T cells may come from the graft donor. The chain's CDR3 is CASSLTRQGRRQPQHF. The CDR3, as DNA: TGTGCCAGCAGCTTAACACGACAGGGGAGGCGGCAGCCCCAGCATTTT.